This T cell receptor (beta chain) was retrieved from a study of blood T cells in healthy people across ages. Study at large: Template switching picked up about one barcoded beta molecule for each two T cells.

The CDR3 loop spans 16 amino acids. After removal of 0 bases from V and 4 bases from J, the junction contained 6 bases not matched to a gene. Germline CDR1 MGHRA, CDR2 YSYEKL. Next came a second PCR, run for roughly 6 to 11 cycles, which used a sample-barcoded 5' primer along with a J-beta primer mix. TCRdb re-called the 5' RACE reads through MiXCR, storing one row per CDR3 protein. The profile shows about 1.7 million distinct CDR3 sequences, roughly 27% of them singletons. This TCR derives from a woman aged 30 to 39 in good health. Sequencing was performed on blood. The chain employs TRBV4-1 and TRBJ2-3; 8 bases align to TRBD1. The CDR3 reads CASSQEGTGPADTQYF. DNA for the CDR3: TGCGCCAGCAGCCAAGAGGGGACAGGCCCCGCAGATACGCAGTATTTT.